This T cell receptor (beta chain) was identified in a study of blood T cell repertoires in COVID-19. Profiling relied on immunoSEQ multiplex PCR, and the TCRdb table lists in-frame clones only, not all of them. The sample has a few hundred thousand clones, roughly nine tenths seen once. CDR1 GTSNPN and CDR2 SVGIG come from the germline V gene (reference sequence). This CDR3 spans 14 amino acids. Trimming took 5 bases from V and 6 from J; bases not matched to a gene: 10. This sequence originates from a middle-aged woman who had recovered from COVID-19. V gene TRBV30 combines with J gene TRBJ2-3; TRBD2 matches 8 bases. The sequencing sample was made of peripheral blood. The chain's CDR3 is CAWVGSGARDTQYF. Written as DNA, the CDR3 is TGTGCCTGGGTCGGTAGCGGGGCCCGGGATACGCAGTATTTT.